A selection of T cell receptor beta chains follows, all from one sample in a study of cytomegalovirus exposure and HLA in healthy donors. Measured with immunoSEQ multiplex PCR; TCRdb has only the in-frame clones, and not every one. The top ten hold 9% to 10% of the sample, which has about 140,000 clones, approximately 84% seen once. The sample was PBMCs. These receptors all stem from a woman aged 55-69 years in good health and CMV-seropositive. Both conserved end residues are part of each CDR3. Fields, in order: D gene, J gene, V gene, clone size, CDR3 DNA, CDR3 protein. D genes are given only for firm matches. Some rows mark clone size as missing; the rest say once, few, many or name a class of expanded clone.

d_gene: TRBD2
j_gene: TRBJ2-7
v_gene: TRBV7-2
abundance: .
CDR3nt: TGTGCCAGCAGCCCGGGGTGGGGGGGCGAGCAGTACTTC
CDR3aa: CASSPGWGGEQYF

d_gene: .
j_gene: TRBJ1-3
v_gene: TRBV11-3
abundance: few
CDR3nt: TGTGCCAGCAGCCCCGATCGGGGAAACACCATATATTTT
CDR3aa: CASSPDRGNTIYF

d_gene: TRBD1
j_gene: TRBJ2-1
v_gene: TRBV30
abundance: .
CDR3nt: TGTGCCTGGAGAGGACAGGGGAGTTTATTCTACAATGAGCAGTTCTTC
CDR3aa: CAWRGQGSLFYNEQFF

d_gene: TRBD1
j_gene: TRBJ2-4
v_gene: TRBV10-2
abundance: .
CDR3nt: TGCGCCAGCAGCACCAGGGGGCAGGACAAAAACATTCAGTACTTC
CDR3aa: CASSTRGQDKNIQYF

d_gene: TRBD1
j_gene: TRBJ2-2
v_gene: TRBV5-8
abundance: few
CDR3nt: TGTGCCAGCCGGGACAGCAACACCGGGGAGCTGTTTTTT
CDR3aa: CASRDSNTGELFF

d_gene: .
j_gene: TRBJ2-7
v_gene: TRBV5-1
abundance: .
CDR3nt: TGCGCCAGCAGCTTGTTCACAGGGTCGTACGAGCAGTACTTC
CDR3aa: CASSLFTGSYEQYF

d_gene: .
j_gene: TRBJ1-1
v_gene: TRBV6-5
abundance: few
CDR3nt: TGTGCCAGCAGTTACGGCAGGGAGGAAACTGAAGCTTTCTTT
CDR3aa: CASSYGREETEAFF

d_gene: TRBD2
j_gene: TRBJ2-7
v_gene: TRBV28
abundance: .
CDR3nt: TGTGCCAGCAGTGTGAGTAGCGGGATCTCCTACGAGCAGTACTTC
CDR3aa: CASSVSSGISYEQYF

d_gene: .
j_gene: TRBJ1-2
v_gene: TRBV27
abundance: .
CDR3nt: TGTGCCAGCAGTTTGAGAGACAGTCGAGCTAACTATGGCTACACCTTC
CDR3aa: CASSLRDSRANYGYTF

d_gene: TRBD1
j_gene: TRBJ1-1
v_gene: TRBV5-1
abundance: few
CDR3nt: TGCGCCAGCACTCGGGGACAGGGGGCGAGGAACACTGAAGCTTTCTTT
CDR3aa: CASTRGQGARNTEAFF

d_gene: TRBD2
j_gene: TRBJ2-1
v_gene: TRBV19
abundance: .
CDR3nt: TGTGCCAGTAGTCGAGCGGGATCCCTTCGAGGTGAGCAGTTCTTC
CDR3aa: CASSRAGSLRGEQFF

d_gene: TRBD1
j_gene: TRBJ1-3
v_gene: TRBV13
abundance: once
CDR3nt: TGTGCCAGCAGCTTTTTCCGGGACAGGGGGTCTCGCTCTGGAAACACCATATATTTT
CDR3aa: CASSFFRDRGSRSGNTIYF

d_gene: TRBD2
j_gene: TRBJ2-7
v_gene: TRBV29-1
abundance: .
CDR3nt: TGCAGCGTTTGGGGCGGGAGGGACGAATCCTACGAGCAGTACTTC
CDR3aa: CSVWGGRDESYEQYF

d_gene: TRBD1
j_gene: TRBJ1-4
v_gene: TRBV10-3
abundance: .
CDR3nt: TGTGCCATCAGTGACACCGGGACAGGGAATGAAAAACTGTTTTTT
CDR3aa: CAISDTGTGNEKLFF

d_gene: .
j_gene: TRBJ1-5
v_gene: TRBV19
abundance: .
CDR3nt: TGTGCCAGTATTGATGAGCCATATAGCAATCAGCCCCAGCATTTT
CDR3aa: CASIDEPYSNQPQHF

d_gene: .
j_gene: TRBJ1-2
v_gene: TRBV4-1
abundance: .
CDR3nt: TGCGCCAGCAGCCAACAGGGTTTGGACTATGGCTACACCTTC
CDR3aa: CASSQQGLDYGYTF

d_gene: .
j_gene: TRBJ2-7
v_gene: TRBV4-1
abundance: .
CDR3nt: TGCGCCAGCAGCCAAGGGGAGGGGGTCCCCTACGAGCAGTACTTC
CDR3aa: CASSQGEGVPYEQYF

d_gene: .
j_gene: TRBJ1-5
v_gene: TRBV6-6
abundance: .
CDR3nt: TGTGCCAGCAGTTCCCTTGGGGGCCGGAATCAGCCCCAGCATTTT
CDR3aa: CASSSLGGRNQPQHF

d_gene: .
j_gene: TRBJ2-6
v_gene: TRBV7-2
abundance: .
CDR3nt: TGTGCCAGCAGCCACAGGGTCTCTGGGGCCAACGTCCTGACTTTC
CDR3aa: CASSHRVSGANVLTF

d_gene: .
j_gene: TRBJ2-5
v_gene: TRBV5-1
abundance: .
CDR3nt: TGCGCCAGCAGCTTGTCGGAGACCCAGTACTTC
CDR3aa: CASSLSETQYF

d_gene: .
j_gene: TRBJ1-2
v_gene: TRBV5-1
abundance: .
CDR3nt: TGCGCCAGCAGCTTGGTTAGGGAGAATGGCTACACCTTC
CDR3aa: CASSLVRENGYTF